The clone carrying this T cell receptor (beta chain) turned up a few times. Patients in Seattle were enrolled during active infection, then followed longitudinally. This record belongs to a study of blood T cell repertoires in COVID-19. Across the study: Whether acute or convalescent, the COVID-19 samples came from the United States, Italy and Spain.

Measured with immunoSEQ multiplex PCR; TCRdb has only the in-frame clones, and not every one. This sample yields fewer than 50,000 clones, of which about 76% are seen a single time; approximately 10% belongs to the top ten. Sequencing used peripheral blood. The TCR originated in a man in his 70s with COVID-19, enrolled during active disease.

CDR3 in amino acids: CASGPRRSPRDYGYTF. The CDR3 bases are TGTGCTAGTGGTCCCCGGCGTTCCCCGCGGGACTATGGCTACACCTTC. The chain joins TRBV12-5 to TRBJ1-2; D remains ambiguous. The CDR3 is made up of 16 amino acids. Trimming shortened V by 5 bases and J by 3 bases, and 19 bases separated the two germline ends. Germline assignment: CDR1 LGHNT and CDR2 FRNRAP. Filled out from reference TRBV12-5 and TRBJ1-2, the complete variable domain reads DARVTQTPRHKVTEMGQEVTMRCQPILGHNTVFWYRQTMMQGLELLAYFRNRAPLDDSGMPKDRFSAEMPDATLATLKIQPSEPRDSAVYFCASGPRRSPRDYGYTFGSGTRLTVV.